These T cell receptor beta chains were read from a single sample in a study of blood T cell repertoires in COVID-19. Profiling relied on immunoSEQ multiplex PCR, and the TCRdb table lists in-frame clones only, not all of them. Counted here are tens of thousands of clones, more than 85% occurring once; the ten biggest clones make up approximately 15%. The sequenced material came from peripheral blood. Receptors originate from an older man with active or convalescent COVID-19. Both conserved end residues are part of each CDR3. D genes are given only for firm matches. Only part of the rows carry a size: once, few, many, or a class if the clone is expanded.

TGTGCCAGCTCACCGGTGACAGGGACGGGTTCACCCCTCCACTTT CASSPVTGTGSPLHF TRBJ1-6 TRBD1 TRBV18 .
TGTGCCAGCAGTGAATCCGGGACTAGACGTGTAGGTGAGCAGTTCTTC CASSESGTRRVGEQFF TRBJ2-1 TRBD2 TRBV25-1 .
TGTGCCAGCACCCAACCCGCCGGTGCTTCCTATGGCTACACCTTC CASTQPAGASYGYTF TRBJ1-2 . TRBV28 .
TGCGCCAGCAGCCAAGGCCGTCGTTGGGCTAGCGTCAACACCGGGGAGCTGTTTTTT CASSQGRRWASVNTGELFF TRBJ2-2 . TRBV4-3 .
TGTGCCAGTACCCACCGGACAGGAGACCCTGCGAACACCGGGGAGCTGTTTTTT CASTHRTGDPANTGELFF TRBJ2-2 TRBD1 TRBV19 .
TGTGCCAGCAGTTTAGACGGGAGGCCCCCCTACGAGCAGTACTTC CASSLDGRPPYEQYF TRBJ2-7 TRBD2 TRBV27 .
TGTGCCAGCAGCCAAGTATCGACAGGATTGAACACTGAAGCTTTCTTT CASSQVSTGLNTEAFF TRBJ1-1 . TRBV4-2 .
TGTGCCAGCAGCGTCAGTGGGGCTGAGCAGTTCTTC CASSVSGAEQFF TRBJ2-1 . TRBV9 .
TGTGCCAGCAGCCGGGCGGATACGCAGTATTTT CASSRADTQYF TRBJ2-3 . TRBV3-1/TRBV3-2 .
TGTGCCAGCAGTTTACTCCCCGCAGGGGGCTCTGGAAACACCATATATTTT CASSLLPAGGSGNTIYF TRBJ1-3 TRBD1 TRBV28 .
TGTGCCAGCAGCCCGACTAGGGACCAAGAGACCCAGTACTTC CASSPTRDQETQYF TRBJ2-5 . TRBV11-1 .
TGTGCCAGCTCATCGGGCGGCTTGGCAGGGGGTAACTATGGCTACACCTTC CASSSGGLAGGNYGYTF TRBJ1-2 TRBD1 TRBV18 .
TGTGCCAGCAGTTCCGGGACTTGGGTCTACGAGCAGTACTTC CASSSGTWVYEQYF TRBJ2-7 . TRBV27 .
TGTGCCAGTAGTCCTACAACAGGGGGTGTTCAGCCCCAGCATTTT CASSPTTGGVQPQHF TRBJ1-5 TRBD1 TRBV19 once
TGCGCCAGCAGCTTGGCGGGGCAGGGAGGCTATGGCTACACCTTC CASSLAGQGGYGYTF TRBJ1-2 . TRBV5-1 .
TGTGCCAGTAGTACTAGTAGGAATAATCAGCCCCAGCATTTT CASSTSRNNQPQHF TRBJ1-5 . TRBV19 .
TGTGCCAGCGTCGGGCGCAGGGCCGATCAGCCCCAGCATTTT CASVGRRADQPQHF TRBJ1-5 . TRBV6-6 .
TGTGCCAGCTCACCTGGGCTAGCGGGACTAACCGGGGAGCTGTTTTTT CASSPGLAGLTGELFF TRBJ2-2 TRBD2 TRBV18 .
TGTGCCAGCAGGAGTCCAGGGGATAATTCACCCCTCCACTTT CASRSPGDNSPLHF TRBJ1-6 . TRBV6-5 .
TGTGCCAGCATAAGTCTAGGACAGGGCTACAATGAGCAGTTCTTC CASISLGQGYNEQFF TRBJ2-1 TRBD1 TRBV6-5 .
TGTGCCAGCAGCGCGACAGGGACGGAGACCCAGTACTTC CASSATGTETQYF TRBJ2-5 TRBD1 TRBV5-4 .
TGTGCCTGGTCTACTAGCGGGAGCTCCTACGAGCAGTACTTC CAWSTSGSSYEQYF TRBJ2-7 TRBD2 TRBV30 .
TGCGCCAGCAGCCTTGAGGGGGAGGGGCAGCCCCAGCATTTT CASSLEGEGQPQHF TRBJ1-5 . TRBV5-1 once
TGTGCCACCAGTCTAAGAACAGGGTATGGCTACACCTTC CATSLRTGYGYTF TRBJ1-2 . TRBV24-1 .
TGTGCCAGCAGCAGTACTGGGACAGGGTATCAGCCCCAGCATTTT CASSSTGTGYQPQHF TRBJ1-5 TRBD1 TRBV28 .
TGTGCCAGCAGCTTGTCTAGCGGGACTTCCTACGAGCAGTACTTC CASSLSSGTSYEQYF TRBJ2-7 TRBD2 TRBV7-2 .
TGTGCCTGGAGTGATGGACTAGCGGGAGGAGAGACCCAGTACTTC CAWSDGLAGGETQYF TRBJ2-5 TRBD2 TRBV30 .
TGTGCCAGCAGAGAGGACAATTCCTACGAGCAGTACTTC CASREDNSYEQYF TRBJ2-7 . TRBV2 .
TGTGCCTGGAATAAGGAGATGGGCTATGGCTACACCTTC CAWNKEMGYGYTF TRBJ1-2 . TRBV30 .
TGCGCCAGCAGCTTGAGCTCAGGGGGGGAAAAACTGTTTTTT CASSLSSGGEKLFF TRBJ1-4 TRBD1 TRBV5-1 .
TGTGCCAGCAACCGGGACAGGGGCTACGAGCAGTACTTC CASNRDRGYEQYF TRBJ2-7 TRBD1 TRBV2 .
TGTGCCAGCAGCGGGGGGGCAGTGAACACTGAAGCTTTCTTT CASSGGAVNTEAFF TRBJ1-1 . TRBV7-9 few
TGCGCCAGCAGCTTGGTTCTATCCAATGAGCAGTTCTTC CASSLVLSNEQFF TRBJ2-1 . TRBV5-1 .
TGTGCCAGCAGCCAGGAGGGGAGGTGGTCACCCCTCCACTTT CASSQEGRWSPLHF TRBJ1-6 . TRBV11-2 .
TGTGCCAGCAGTCGGACTAGCGGCTCCTACAATGAGCAGTTCTTC CASSRTSGSYNEQFF TRBJ2-1 TRBD2 TRBV28 .
TGTGCCAGCAGTCCGGACGGGACAGGGGGCAGAGATACGCAGTATTTT CASSPDGTGGRDTQYF TRBJ2-3 TRBD1 TRBV6-4 .
TGTGCCAGCAGCTTAGGGACAGGGAGCAATCAGCCCCAGCATTTT CASSLGTGSNQPQHF TRBJ1-5 TRBD1 TRBV7-8 .
TGTGCCAGCAGCTTAAGGACTAGCGGCGGAACAGGGCAGTTCTTC CASSLRTSGGTGQFF TRBJ2-1 TRBD2 TRBV7-8 .
TGTGCCAGCAGCTTGGGACAGGGGTCCGGGGAGCTGTTTTTT CASSLGQGSGELFF TRBJ2-2 TRBD1 TRBV5-6 .
TGTGCCAGCGAGGCAGGGGGCCCAACCACCGGGGAGCTGTTTTTT CASEAGGPTTGELFF TRBJ2-2 TRBD1 TRBV7-2 .